The 3 T cell receptor beta chains reported below all come from one sample, sequenced in a study of cytomegalovirus exposure and HLA in healthy donors (dated by TCRdb to the late 2010s). The library relied on the immunoSEQ multiplex PCR assay. The multiplex PCR relied on a mix of 60 forward primers for TCR Vbeta segments and 13 reverse primers for TCR Jbeta segments. TCRdb took over this immuneACCESS table, retaining in-frame rearrangements with V and J assigned. Such tables are incomplete; in checked studies, under half of the missing clones stem from an unresolved V gene, and the remainder is unexplained. The sample table records 100,000 to 150,000 clones; approximately 80% of these occur just once. The top ten clones comprise almost 5% of the sample. Sequenced input: PBMCs. These receptors were taken from a man over 45 in good health and CMV-seropositive.

The rearrangement joins TRBV30 to TRBJ1-4; no clear D gene. This CDR3 is 13 amino acids long. V was cut by 3 bases and J by 5 bases, with 10 bases left in between. From germline, CDR1 is GTSNPN and CDR2 SVGIG (reference sequence). The DNA of the CDR3 is TGTGCCTGGAGCCCGCTGAGCAATGAAAAACTGTTTTTT. Its translation: CAWSPLSNEKLFF.

The V gene is TRBV18, the J gene TRBJ2-7; 10 nucleotides align to TRBD1. This CDR3 has 15 amino acids. CDR1 and CDR2 from the germline V gene are KGHSH and LQKENI. With 3 bases clipped from V and 6 bases from J, the junction kept 8 bases outside the gene matches. CDR3 nucleotides: TGTGCCAGCTCACCGGGGACAGGGGCTTTGACCGAGCAGTACTTC. Encoded protein: CASSPGTGALTEQYF.

The J gene is TRBJ2-5, the V gene TRBV29-1, with 7 bases lining up with TRBD2. Near its end, the DNA agrees better with TRBJ2-7, so the J call may be wrong. CDR3 size: 12 residues. The germline V gene has CDR1 SQVTM and CDR2 ANQGSEA. The CDR3 loop is CSVLGGGYEQYF. DNA for the CDR3: TGCAGCGTTCTCGGCGGGGGATACGAGCAGTACTTC.